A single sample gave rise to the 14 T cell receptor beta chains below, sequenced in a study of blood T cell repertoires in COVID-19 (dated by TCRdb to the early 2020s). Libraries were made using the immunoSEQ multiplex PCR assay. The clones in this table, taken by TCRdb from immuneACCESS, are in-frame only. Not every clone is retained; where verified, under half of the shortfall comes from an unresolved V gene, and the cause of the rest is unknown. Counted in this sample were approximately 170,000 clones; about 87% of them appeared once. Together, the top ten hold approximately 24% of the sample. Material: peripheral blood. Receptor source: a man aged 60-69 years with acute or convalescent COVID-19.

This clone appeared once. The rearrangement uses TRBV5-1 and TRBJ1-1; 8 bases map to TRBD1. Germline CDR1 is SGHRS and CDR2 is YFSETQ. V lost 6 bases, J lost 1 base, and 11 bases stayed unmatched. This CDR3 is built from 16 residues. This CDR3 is CASTPGQAVGNTEAFF. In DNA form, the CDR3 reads TGCGCCAGCACCCCGGGACAGGCAGTAGGGAACACTGAAGCTTTCTTT. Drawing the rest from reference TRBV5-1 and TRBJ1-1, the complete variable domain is KAGVTQTPRYLIKTRGQQVTLSCSPISGHRSVSWYQQTPGQGLQFLFEYFSETQRNKGNFPGRFSGRQFSNSRSEMNVSTLELGDSALYLCASTPGQAVGNTEAFFGQGTRLTVV.

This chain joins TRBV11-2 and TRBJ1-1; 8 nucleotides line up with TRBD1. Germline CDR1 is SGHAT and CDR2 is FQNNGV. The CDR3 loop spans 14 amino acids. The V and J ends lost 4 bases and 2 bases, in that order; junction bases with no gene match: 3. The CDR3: CASSWGQENTEAFF. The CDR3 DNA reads TGTGCCAGCAGCTGGGGACAGGAAAACACTGAAGCTTTCTTT.

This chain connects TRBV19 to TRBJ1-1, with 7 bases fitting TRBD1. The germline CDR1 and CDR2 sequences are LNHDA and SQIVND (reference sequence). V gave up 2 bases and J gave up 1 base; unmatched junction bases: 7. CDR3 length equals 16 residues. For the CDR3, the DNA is TGTGCCAGTAGTATAATGCCCGGGACAGCGAACACTGAAGCTTTCTTT. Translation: CASSIMPGTANTEAFF.

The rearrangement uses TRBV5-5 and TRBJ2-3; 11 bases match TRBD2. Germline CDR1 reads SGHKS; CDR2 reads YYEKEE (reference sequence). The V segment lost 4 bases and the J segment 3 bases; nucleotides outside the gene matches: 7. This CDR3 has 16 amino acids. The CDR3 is CASSATLAGGTDTQYF. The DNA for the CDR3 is TGTGCCAGCAGCGCTACCCTAGCGGGGGGTACAGATACGCAGTATTTT.

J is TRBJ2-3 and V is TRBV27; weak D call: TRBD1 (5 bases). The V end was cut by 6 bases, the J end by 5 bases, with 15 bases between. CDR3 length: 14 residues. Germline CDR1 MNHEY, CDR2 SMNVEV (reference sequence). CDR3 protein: CASRSRVLGDTQYF. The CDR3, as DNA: TGTGCCAGCAGAAGCAGGGTCCTGGGAGATACGCAGTATTTT.

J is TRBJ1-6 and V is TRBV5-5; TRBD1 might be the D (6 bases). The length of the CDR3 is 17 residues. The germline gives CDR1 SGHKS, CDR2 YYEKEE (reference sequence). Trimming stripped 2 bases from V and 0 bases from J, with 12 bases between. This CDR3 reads CASSLNRVSSYNSPLHF. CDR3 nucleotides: TGTGCCAGCAGCTTAAACAGGGTGAGCTCCTATAATTCACCCCTCCACTTT. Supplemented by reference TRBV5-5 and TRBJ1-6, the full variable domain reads DAGVTQSPTHLIKTRGQQVTLRCSPISGHKSVSWYQQVLGQGPQFIFQYYEKEERGRGNFPDRFSARQFPNYSSELNVNALLLGDSALYLCASSLNRVSSYNSPLHFGNGTRLTVT.

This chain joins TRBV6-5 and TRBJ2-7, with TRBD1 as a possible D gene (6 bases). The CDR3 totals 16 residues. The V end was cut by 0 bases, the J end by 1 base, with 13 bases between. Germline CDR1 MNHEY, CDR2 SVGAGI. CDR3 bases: TGTGCCAGCAGTTACTCACCGACAGGTGGTTCCTACGAGCAGTACTTC. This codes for CASSYSPTGGSYEQYF.

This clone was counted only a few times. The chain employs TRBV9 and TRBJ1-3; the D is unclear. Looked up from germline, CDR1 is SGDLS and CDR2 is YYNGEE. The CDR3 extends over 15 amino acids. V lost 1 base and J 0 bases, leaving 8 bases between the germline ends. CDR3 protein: CASSVYGSSGNTIYF. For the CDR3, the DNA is TGTGCCAGCAGCGTATATGGCAGCTCTGGAAACACCATATATTTT.

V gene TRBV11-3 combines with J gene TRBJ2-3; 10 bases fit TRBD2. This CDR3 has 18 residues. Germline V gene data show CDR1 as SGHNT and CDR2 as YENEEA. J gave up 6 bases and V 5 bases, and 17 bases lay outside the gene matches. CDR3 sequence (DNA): TGTGCCAGCAGCCCCCGGGGGCTAGCGGGGGAGACCCCGGATACGCAGTATTTT. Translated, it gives CASSPRGLAGETPDTQYF. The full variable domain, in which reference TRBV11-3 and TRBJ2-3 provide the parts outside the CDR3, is EAGVVQSPRYKIIEKKQPVAFWCNPISGHNTLYWYLQNLGQGPELLIRYENEEAVDDSQLPKDRFSAERLKGVDSTLKIQPAELGDSAVYLCASSPRGLAGETPDTQYFGPGTRLTVL.

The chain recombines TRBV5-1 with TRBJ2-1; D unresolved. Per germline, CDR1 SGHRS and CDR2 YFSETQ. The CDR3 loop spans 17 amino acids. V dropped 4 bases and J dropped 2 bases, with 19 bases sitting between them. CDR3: CASSLLGPPDPYNEQFF. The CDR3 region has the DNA TGCGCCAGCAGCCTGCTTGGGCCCCCTGACCCCTACAATGAGCAGTTCTTC.

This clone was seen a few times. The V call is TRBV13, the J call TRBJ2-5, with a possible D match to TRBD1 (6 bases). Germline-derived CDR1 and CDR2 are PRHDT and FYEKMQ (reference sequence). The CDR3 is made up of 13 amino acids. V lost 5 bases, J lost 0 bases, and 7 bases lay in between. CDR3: CASSHRDQETQYF. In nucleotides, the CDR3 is TGTGCCAGCAGCCACAGGGACCAAGAGACCCAGTACTTC.

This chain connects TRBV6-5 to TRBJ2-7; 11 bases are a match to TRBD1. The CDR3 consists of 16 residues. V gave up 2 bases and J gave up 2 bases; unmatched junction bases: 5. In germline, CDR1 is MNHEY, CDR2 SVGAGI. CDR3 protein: CASSYGTGQGAYEQYF. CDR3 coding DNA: TGTGCCAGCAGTTACGGTACGGGACAGGGGGCCTACGAGCAGTACTTC.

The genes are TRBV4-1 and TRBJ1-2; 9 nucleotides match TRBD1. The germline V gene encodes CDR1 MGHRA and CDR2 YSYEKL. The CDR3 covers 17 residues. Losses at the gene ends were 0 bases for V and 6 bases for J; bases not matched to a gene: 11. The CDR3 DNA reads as TGCGCCAGCAGCCAAGAAAATTGGGGACAGGGAGCTGATGGCTACACCTTC. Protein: CASSQENWGQGADGYTF.

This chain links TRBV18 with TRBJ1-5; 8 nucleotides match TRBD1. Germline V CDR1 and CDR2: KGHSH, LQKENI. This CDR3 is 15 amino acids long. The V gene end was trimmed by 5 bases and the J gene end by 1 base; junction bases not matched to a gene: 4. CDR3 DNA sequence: TGTGCCAGCTCATCCGGGACAGGAAGCAATCAGCCCCAGCATTTT. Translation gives CASSSGTGSNQPQHF.